What follows are 21 T cell receptor beta chains derived from one specimen sequenced in a study of T cells in Graves' hyperthyroidism and ophthalmopathy. TCR beta CDR3 region amplification was performed from RNA transcripts. The TCR CDR3 first-round RT-PCR relied on the HTBI primer set. TCRdb re-called the multiplex PCR reads through MiXCR, storing one row per CDR3 protein. The table records roughly 260,000 distinct CDR3 sequences, about 15% of them present only once. The sequenced sample consisted of blood. These receptors were taken from a woman aged 35 to 49 with Graves' hyperthyroidism that later progressed to Graves' ophthalmopathy.

V usage is TRBV20-1 and J usage is TRBJ2-3; 8 bases line up with TRBD2. The CDR3 extends over 14 amino acids. V shed 4 bases and J 6 bases; nucleotides not matched to a gene: 9. Per the germline V gene, CDR1 is DFQATT and CDR2 is SNEGSKA (reference sequence). DNA of the CDR3: TGCAGTGCTATTAGTGCGGGAGGCTCGGATACGCAGTATTTT. Translating it yields CSAISAGGSDTQYF.

This chain uses TRBV7-3 with TRBJ2-3, with D perhaps being TRBD1 or TRBD2 (5 bases each). Looked up from germline, CDR1 is SGHTA and CDR2 is FQGTGA. The V end was cut by 6 bases, the J end by 4 bases, with 17 bases between. The length of the CDR3 is 15 residues. The CDR3, as DNA: TGTGCCAGCAGTGGAGTAGCAGGGAGCCCAGATACGCAGTATTTT. Translated, it gives CASSGVAGSPDTQYF.

The table lists this clonotype with many counts. V is TRBV4-1 and J is TRBJ2-1, with 10 bases identical to TRBD2. Germline CDR1 MGHRA, CDR2 YSYEKL. The trim removed 6 bases at V and 8 bases at J, leaving 7 bases unmatched. The CDR3 covers 14 residues. CDR3 bases: TGCGCCAGCAGGTCCCTAGCGGGAGTAGATGAGCAGTTCTTC. It translates to CASRSLAGVDEQFF.

This clonotype was picked up a small number of times. This chain joins TRBV5-5 and TRBJ1-2; no definite D call. Germline V gene data show CDR1 as SGHKS and CDR2 as YYEKEE (reference sequence). This CDR3 region has 14 residues. V was pared by 2 bases and J by 1 base, with 9 bases between. The CDR3 is CASSLSGYNYGYTF. The CDR3 nucleotides read TGTGCCAGCAGCTTATCGGGGTATAACTATGGCTACACCTTC.

This clonotype showed up just once. The rearrangement links TRBV11-3 to TRBJ1-5, with TRBD1 identical over 8 bases. V lost 5 bases to trimming and J lost 7 bases; unmatched junction nucleotides: 4. Germline V lookup: CDR1 SGHNT, CDR2 YENEEA. The CDR3 is 13 residues long. CDR3 nucleotides: TGTGCCAGCAGCACAGGACAGGGACAGCCCCAGCATTTT. Residues: CASSTGQGQPQHF.

This clonotype was recorded many times. V is TRBV7-2 and J is TRBJ2-7, with 7 bases identical to TRBD1. The CDR3 runs to 15 residues. V lost 5 bases to trimming and J lost 7 bases; unmatched junction nucleotides: 14. CDR1 SGHTA and CDR2 FQGNSA come from the germline V gene. The CDR3 spells CASSRPQFRGLEQYF. The DNA for the CDR3 is TGTGCCAGCAGCAGACCTCAATTTAGGGGGCTGGAGCAGTACTTC.

This clonotype was detected ten times or more. The CDR3: CASSEAAPGLSEAFF. CDR3 in DNA: TGTGCCAGCAGTGAAGCTGCTCCGGGCCTCTCCGAAGCTTTCTTT. The chain is built from TRBV2 and TRBJ1-1, with D unresolved. CDR1 and CDR2 from the germline V gene are SNHLY and FYNNEI. The CDR3 extends over 15 amino acids. V dropped 0 bases and J dropped 8 bases, with 16 bases sitting between them.

The J gene is TRBJ2-1, the V gene TRBV19; TRBD2 matches at 10 bases. CDR1 is LNHDA and CDR2 is SQIVND in the germline V gene (reference sequence). V lost 8 bases, J lost 3 bases, and 7 bases stayed unmatched. The CDR3 consists of 15 residues. This chain's CDR3 is CASQAGGPVYNEQFF. The CDR3 nucleotides read TGTGCCAGTCAAGCGGGAGGGCCCGTCTACAATGAGCAGTTCTTC.

At least ten counts were recorded for this clonotype. V usage is TRBV2 and J usage is TRBJ2-5; TRBD2 is a possible D gene (6 bases). V lost 6 bases and J lost 1, with 21 bases in between. The CDR3 consists of 17 residues. Germline V gene lookup returns CDR1 SNHLY and CDR2 FYNNEI. CDR3 sequence reads: CASRQPRGETSQETQYF. In nucleotides, the CDR3 is TGTGCCAGCAGACAACCCCGAGGGGAGACTAGCCAAGAGACCCAGTACTTC.

This clonotype was observed a few times. The chain joins TRBV4-1 to TRBJ1-3; perhaps TRBD1 as D (5 bases). In germline, CDR1 is MGHRA, CDR2 YSYEKL. The CDR3 runs 14 residues. Trimming removed 2 bases at V and 4 bases at J, with 9 bases between. CDR3 region: CASSQQGVGNTIYF. The CDR3 nucleotides read TGCGCCAGCAGCCAACAAGGGGTGGGAAACACCATATATTTT.

This clonotype was observed at least ten times. CDR3 sequence: CASSLGGSVTEAFF. In nucleotides, the CDR3 is TGTGCCAGCAGCTTGGGGGGCTCGGTCACTGAAGCTTTCTTT. This chain joins TRBV7-9 and TRBJ1-1; D perhaps matches TRBD1 (6 bases). The V end was cut by 3 bases, the J end by 4 bases, with 12 bases between. This CDR3 spans 14 amino acids. Germline CDR1 and CDR2: SEHNR and FQNEAQ (reference sequence).

This clonotype occurred many times. This rearrangement joins TRBV27 to TRBJ2-7; 7 nucleotides align to TRBD1. Per germline, CDR1 MNHEY and CDR2 SMNVEV (reference sequence). J was trimmed by 2 bases and V by 5 bases; bases with no gene match: 6. The CDR3 is 14 amino acids. In DNA, the CDR3 is TGTGCCAGCAGTCCCGGGACAGTTACCTACGAGCAGTACTTC. Translating it yields CASSPGTVTYEQYF.

Of note for this clonotype: This may stem from a read error, because a much larger clone lies one nucleotide away. No conserved phenylalanine or tryptophan is present at the end of the CDR3, so a read error is the likely explanation. This chain connects TRBV27 to TRBJ2-7; D is unclear. This CDR3 has 13 amino acids. CDR1 MNHEY and CDR2 SMNVEV come from the germline V gene (reference sequence). CDR3 nucleotide sequence: TGTGCCAGCAGTCTATCATCCGGGTACGAGCAGTACCTC. It codes for CASSLSSGYEQYL.

In its sample, this clonotype was seen a few times. V gene TRBV6-2 or TRBV6-3 combines with J gene TRBJ2-7, with D maybe TRBD2 (5 bases). Looked up from germline, CDR1 is MNHEY and CDR2 is SVGEGT. Trimming took off 0 bases at V and 5 bases at J, with 11 bases between the two ends. The CDR3 runs 14 residues. Here the CDR3 DNA reads TGTGCCAGCAGTTACTCGAGACTCGGGAACGAGCAGTACTTC. It specifies CASSYSRLGNEQYF.

This clonotype was seen at least ten times. The chain employs TRBV6-1 and TRBJ1-1; 9 nucleotides align to TRBD1. Germline CDR1 is MNHNS and CDR2 is SASEGT. The CDR3 consists of 15 residues. V shed 5 bases, J shed 2 bases, and the junction held 6 bases outside the gene matches. CDR3 in DNA: TGTGCCAGCAGTTTAACAGGGGGCGCAAACACTGAAGCTTTCTTT. Translated, it gives CASSLTGGANTEAFF.

The chain carries TRBV4-1 and TRBJ2-1; 10 nucleotides agree with TRBD2. The CDR3 sequence is 14 residues long. CDR1 is MGHRA, CDR2 YSYEKL, per germline. Trimming took 8 bases from V and 9 from J; bases not matched to a gene: 10. CDR3 bases: TGCGCCAGCGCCGGTCTAGCGGGAGTTATTGAGCAGTTCTTC. Translated: CASAGLAGVIEQFF.

This clonotype was seen a handful of times. CDR3 loop: CASSPRGVASYEQYF. In DNA, the CDR3 is TGTGCCAGCAGCCCCCGAGGGGTCGCCTCCTACGAGCAGTACTTC. The chain combines TRBV27 with TRBJ2-7; D may be TRBD1 or TRBD2 (5 bases each). Germline V gene lookup returns CDR1 MNHEY and CDR2 SMNVEV (reference sequence). The CDR3 has 15 amino acids. V dropped 6 bases and J dropped 0 bases, with 15 bases sitting between them.

This clonotype was counted many times. CDR3 loop: CASSLWSPDTQYF. CDR3 nucleotide sequence: TGTGCCAGCAGCTTGTGGAGCCCAGATACGCAGTATTTT. This sequence joins TRBV11-2 and TRBJ2-3; D is undetermined. Germline V gene sequence: CDR1 SGHAT, CDR2 FQNNGV. The CDR3 spans 13 residues. V shed 3 bases and J shed 4 bases, with 8 bases lying between them. The full variable domain, its missing parts supplied by reference TRBV11-2 and TRBJ2-3, is EAGVAQSPRYKIIEKRQSVAFWCNPISGHATLYWYQQILGQGPKLLIQFQNNGVVDDSQLPKDRFSAERLKGVDSTLKIQPAKLEDSAVYLCASSLWSPDTQYFGPGTRLTVL.

This clonotype came up many times. V gene TRBV18 combines with J gene TRBJ1-3, with TRBD1 matching 8 bases. Trimming took 3 bases from V and 3 from J; bases not matched to a gene: 16. The germline V gene has CDR1 KGHSH and CDR2 LQKENI. This CDR3 region has 19 residues. CDR3 bases: TGTGCCAGCTCACCTCTGGCCCGGGCCCGCGGGACAGGTGGAAACACCATATATTTT. Amino acids: CASSPLARARGTGGNTIYF.

In its sample, this clonotype was seen once. V and J are TRBV30 and TRBJ1-5; 10 bases line up with TRBD1. The V and J ends lost 1 base and 6 bases, in that order; junction bases with no gene match: 3. Germline CDR1 and CDR2: GTSNPN and SVGIG (reference sequence). CDR3 size: 14 residues. In nucleotides, the CDR3 is TGTGCCTGGAGTGGGACAGGGGGAATTCAGCCCCAGCATTTT. Its protein product is CAWSGTGGIQPQHF. The entire variable domain, with the rest obtained from reference TRBV30 and TRBJ1-5, is as follows: SQTIHQWPATLVQPVGSPLSLECTVEGTSNPNLYWYRQAAGRGLQLLFYSVGIGQISSEVPQNLSASRPQDRQFILSSKKLLLSDSGFYLCAWSGTGGIQPQHFGDGTRLSIL.

The table lists this clonotype with a few counts. The chain is built from TRBV5-1 and TRBJ2-5; 7 nucleotides align to TRBD1. The V gene's germline CDR1 is SGHRS and CDR2 YFSETQ. V was clipped by 3 bases and J by 2 bases; unmatched bases: 10. The CDR3 is 16 residues long. The CDR3 reads CASSSSGTAPQETQYF. The CDR3 DNA reads as TGCGCCAGCAGCTCGTCCGGGACAGCCCCACAAGAGACCCAGTACTTC.